Listed here are 5 T cell receptor beta chains from one sample, sequenced in a study of T cell responses to AZD1222 COVID-19 vaccine. Clones were read by immunoSEQ multiplex PCR, and TCRdb kept only the in-frame ones, dropping some. The table shows 95,000 to 100,000 clones, with 86% occurring only once. Sequencing was performed on peripheral blood, taken on day 0 of AZD1222 vaccination. The receptors here all came from an adult in good health.

V gene TRBV7-9 combines with J gene TRBJ1-1; tentatively, D is TRBD1 (5 bases). V lost 1 base and J 6 bases, leaving 9 bases between the germline ends. The CDR3 length is 13 residues. Germline V gene sequence: CDR1 SEHNR, CDR2 FQNEAQ (reference sequence). CDR3 coding DNA: TGTGCCAGCAGCTTAGAGGCAGGGTCTGAAGCTTTCTTT. It yields the protein CASSLEAGSEAFF.

The chain combines TRBV28 with TRBJ2-7, with D perhaps TRBD2 (5 bases). Germline V lookup: CDR1 MDHEN, CDR2 SYDVKM. The CDR3 consists of 12 residues. V dropped 3 bases and J dropped 7 bases, with 10 bases sitting between them. The CDR3 is CASSFFPGEQYF. CDR3 DNA sequence: TGTGCCAGCAGTTTCTTCCCGGGGGAGCAGTACTTC. Full variable domain (missing parts from reference TRBV28 and TRBJ2-7): DVKVTQSSRYLVKRTGEKVFLECVQDMDHENMFWYRQDPGLGLRLIYFSYDVKMKEKGDIPEGYSVSREKKERFSLILESASTNQTSMYLCASSFFPGEQYFGPGTRLTVT.

The chain employs TRBV19 and TRBJ2-1; 9 bases are a match to TRBD1. The CDR3 totals 18 residues. Germline lookup yields CDR1 LNHDA and CDR2 SQIVND (reference sequence). With 0 bases clipped from V and 8 bases from J, the junction kept 14 bases outside the gene matches. The CDR3 DNA reads as TGTGCCAGTAGTATAGATCCCGTGACAGGGGGTACTGGGGATGAGCAGTTCTTC. Its protein product is CASSIDPVTGGTGDEQFF.

The chain links TRBV5-1 to TRBJ1-5, with D hard to call. Germline V CDR1 and CDR2: SGHRS, YFSETQ. The CDR3 is 13 amino acids. Trimming removed 0 bases at V and 6 bases at J, with 7 bases between. This chain's CDR3 is CASSLDGSQPQHF. The CDR3, as DNA: TGCGCCAGCAGCTTGGATGGCTCTCAGCCCCAGCATTTT.

This clone was seen a handful of times. The genes are TRBV2 and TRBJ2-7; no clear D. This CDR3 has 11 amino acids. V lost 6 bases to trimming and J lost 4 bases, with 7 bases between them. Germline values: CDR1 SNHLY, CDR2 FYNNEI. CDR3 DNA: TGTGCCAGCAGCCTAGGATACGAGCAGTACTTC. It yields the protein CASSLGYEQYF.